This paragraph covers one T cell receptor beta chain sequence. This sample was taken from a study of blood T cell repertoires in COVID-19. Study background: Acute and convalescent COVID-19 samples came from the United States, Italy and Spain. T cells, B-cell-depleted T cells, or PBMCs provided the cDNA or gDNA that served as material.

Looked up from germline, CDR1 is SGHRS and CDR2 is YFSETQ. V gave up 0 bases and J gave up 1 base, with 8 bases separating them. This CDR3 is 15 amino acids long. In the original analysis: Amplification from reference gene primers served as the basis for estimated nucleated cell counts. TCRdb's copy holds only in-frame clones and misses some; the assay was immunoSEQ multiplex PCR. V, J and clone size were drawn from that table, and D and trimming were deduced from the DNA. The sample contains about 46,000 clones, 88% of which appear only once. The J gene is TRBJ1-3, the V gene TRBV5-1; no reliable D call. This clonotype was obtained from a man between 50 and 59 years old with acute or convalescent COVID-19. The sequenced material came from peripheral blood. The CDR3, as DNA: TGCGCCAGCAGCTTGGTTGGAGCTTCTGGAAACACCATATATTTT. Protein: CASSLVGASGNTIYF.